This TCR beta chain was retrieved from a study of PD-1 blockade in classical Hodgkin lymphoma. Only in-frame clones appear in the TCRdb table, and some are missing; sequencing was by immunoSEQ multiplex PCR. Found here are approximately 100,000 clones, roughly 90% of them singletons; the top ten hold about 7.1%. Study conclusions and caveats: Complete responders started with a diversity level that resembled newly diagnosed patients at baseline. Reports described newly diagnosed patients as having lower baseline TCR diversity than healthy donors. Exclusion removed patients who began nivolumab under 1 year after ASCT.

This CDR3 contains 14 residues. Trimming cost V 3 bases and J 1 base; bases outside gene matches: 3. Germline lookup yields CDR1 GTSNPN and CDR2 SVGIG (reference sequence). Each and every patient relapsed after autologous stem cell transplantation, and patients got differing brentuximab vedotin exposure. Reported best responses ranged across complete response, partial response or progressive disease. Of note for this clone: Its antigen is undetermined.

The sequencing here drew on peripheral blood mononuclear cells (PBMCs), taken before the second cycle of nivolumab. This chain uses TRBV30 with TRBJ2-5; 9 nucleotides align to TRBD2. The receptor's source is a human donor with classical Hodgkin lymphoma. This CDR3 is CAWSLAGIQETQYF. CDR3 DNA sequence: TGTGCCTGGAGCCTAGCGGGGATCCAAGAGACCCAGTACTTC.